This T cell receptor (beta chain) was profiled in a study of cytomegalovirus exposure and HLA in healthy donors. Study-wide context: Sequencing of about 179 million T cells in an earlier analysis found 90 million to 120 million unique TCR beta sequences. Findings and limits, study-wide: As a later analysis revealed, the rate of TCR association differed by HLA locus, with DRB1 most and HLA-C fewest. Most TCR sequences were rare, but some public TCRs occurred in many donors.

This CDR3 spans 13 amino acids. Germline CDR1 MDHEN, CDR2 SYDVKM. With 2 bases removed from V and 4 bases from J, the gap between germline ends came to 8 bases. Notes on this clone: The antigen is unknown.

The study ran its PCR with 60 Vbeta and 13 Jbeta primers. The data were produced by immunoSEQ multiplex PCR, yet TCRdb's version contains in-frame clones alone and is incomplete. The sample yields about 110,000 clones, around 78% seen once. The clonotype comes from a woman aged 25 to 39 in good health and CMV-seronegative. The J gene is TRBJ1-2, the V gene TRBV28; D gene ambiguous. Material: PBMCs. For the CDR3, the DNA is TGTGCCAGCAGTTTACAGCGTTCCTATGGCTACACCTTC. Translation gives CASSLQRSYGYTF.